The 28 T cell receptor beta chains reported below all come from one sample, sequenced in a study of blood T cell repertoires in COVID-19. Assay used: immunoSEQ multiplex PCR; TCRdb lists only in-frame clones, some missing. The sample holds about 120,000 clones; about 70% are singletons and the top ten take around 5.9%. Sequenced material: peripheral blood. The receptors derive from a man in his 60s with acute or convalescent COVID-19.

The chain's CDR3 is CASSEWAGFRNEQFF. The DNA of the CDR3 is TGTGCCAGCAGTGAATGGGCGGGATTCCGGAATGAGCAGTTCTTC. The V and J genes are TRBV6-4 and TRBJ2-1; tentatively, D is TRBD2 (6 bases). The CDR3 runs 15 residues. V shed 3 bases and J shed 7 bases, with 16 bases lying between them. Germline V gene lookup returns CDR1 MRHNA and CDR2 SNTAGT.

This chain joins TRBV12-5 and TRBJ2-7, with D uncertain. Germline CDR1 reads LGHNT; CDR2 reads FRNRAP. This CDR3 region has 13 residues. V lost 2 bases to trimming and J lost 4 bases, with 9 bases between them. CDR3 amino acids: CASGLKTAYEQYF. For the CDR3, the DNA is TGTGCTAGTGGTTTGAAAACAGCTTACGAGCAGTACTTC.

V gene TRBV5-1 combines with J gene TRBJ2-3, with D perhaps matching TRBD2 (5 bases). This CDR3 comprises 17 residues. V was shortened by 4 bases and J by 1 base, with 19 bases between the two germline ends. In germline, CDR1 is SGHRS, CDR2 YFSETQ. This CDR3 reads CASSAGLRSGGTDTQYF. CDR3 DNA sequence: TGCGCCAGCAGCGCCGGACTGCGCTCCGGGGGCACAGATACGCAGTATTTT.

The DNA of the CDR3 is TGCGCCAGTCAGACCGGGACAGCTCCCTCGGGCACCGGGGAGCTGTTTTTT. This codes for CASQTGTAPSGTGELFF. The gene calls are TRBV5-1 and TRBJ2-2, with 7 bases fitting TRBD1. The CDR3 consists of 17 residues. CDR1 SGHRS and CDR2 YFSETQ come from the germline V gene. J was trimmed by 4 bases and V by 8 bases; bases with no gene match: 17.

This clone was seen just once. The rearrangement joins TRBV19 to TRBJ1-1, with TRBD1 identical over 8 bases. CDR1 LNHDA and CDR2 SQIVND come from the germline V gene (reference sequence). V gave up 6 bases and J gave up 6 bases; unmatched junction bases: 6. CDR3 length: 13 residues. CDR3 loop: CASSHDRGSEAFF. The CDR3 region has the DNA TGTGCCAGTAGCCACGACAGGGGATCTGAAGCTTTCTTT. The variable domain in full, with the rest retrieved from reference TRBV19 and TRBJ1-1, is DGGITQSPKYLFRKEGQNVTLSCEQNLNHDAMYWYRQDPGQGLRLIYYSQIVNDFQKGDIAEGYSVSREKKESFPLTVTSAQKNPTAFYLCASSHDRGSEAFFGQGTRLTVV.

V and J are TRBV11-3 and TRBJ2-2; TRBD2 matches at 11 bases. J was trimmed by 7 bases and V by 5 bases; bases with no gene match: 6. The CDR3 runs to 15 residues. From germline, CDR1 is SGHNT and CDR2 YENEEA. Here the CDR3 reads CASSLSGGAGGELFF. For the CDR3, the DNA is TGTGCCAGCAGCCTTAGCGGGGGGGCCGGCGGGGAGCTGTTTTTT.

The J gene is TRBJ1-1, the V gene TRBV5-5; 8 nucleotides match TRBD1. This CDR3 contains 16 residues. The V segment lost 4 bases and the J segment 5 bases; nucleotides outside the gene matches: 13. Per germline, CDR1 SGHKS and CDR2 YYEKEE (reference sequence). In DNA, the CDR3 is TGTGCCAGCAGCAGAATGGGGACAGGCAGAAGGACTGAAGCTTTCTTT. Amino acid sequence: CASSRMGTGRRTEAFF.

In its sample, this clone was seen once. The chain joins TRBV7-2 to TRBJ2-3, with D uncertain. The CDR3 totals 14 residues. Germline CDR1 reads SGHTA; CDR2 reads FQGNSA. Between the trimmed V and J ends, which lost 5 bases and 0 bases, there was a span of 9 bases. The DNA of the CDR3 is TGTGCCAGCAGCCCTTATCTTAGCACAGATACGCAGTATTTT. As protein: CASSPYLSTDTQYF.

The chain couples TRBV24-1 to TRBJ2-1; possibly TRBD2 for D (6 bases). CDR1 is KGHDR, CDR2 SFDVKD, per germline. The germline V and J ends were trimmed by 6 bases and 0 bases, with 14 bases remaining between them. The CDR3 runs to 16 residues. The CDR3 is CATSSSGESSYNEQFF. CDR3 sequence (DNA): TGTGCCACCAGTAGTTCGGGGGAAAGCTCCTACAATGAGCAGTTCTTC.

This sequence joins TRBV7-3 and TRBJ2-3, with unresolved D. V gave up 1 base and J gave up 4 bases, with 9 bases separating them. Looked up from germline, CDR1 is SGHTA and CDR2 is FQGTGA. The CDR3 sequence is 14 residues long. The chain's CDR3 is CASSLISGSDTQYF. The CDR3 nucleotides read TGTGCCAGCAGCTTAATATCGGGTTCAGATACGCAGTATTTT. The whole variable domain, filled in from reference TRBV7-3 and TRBJ2-3, reads GAGVSQTPSNKVTEKGKYVELRCDPISGHTALYWYRQSLGQGPEFLIYFQGTGAADDSGLPNDRFFAVRPEGSVSTLKIQRTERGDSAVYLCASSLISGSDTQYFGPGTRLTVL.

The V gene is TRBV10-3, the J gene TRBJ1-1; D is perhaps TRBD1 (6 bases). V was shortened by 2 bases and J by 0 bases, with 10 bases between the two germline ends. The CDR3 consists of 15 residues. Germline V gene sequence: CDR1 ENHRY, CDR2 SYGVKD. This CDR3 is CAISEADRLNTEAFF. The DNA for the CDR3 is TGTGCCATCAGTGAGGCGGACAGATTGAACACTGAAGCTTTCTTT.

This clone was seen once. The chain has TRBV28 and TRBJ1-5; possibly TRBD1 for D (5 bases). The CDR3 spans 17 residues. V lost 3 bases and J lost 1, with 16 bases in between. The germline V gene has CDR1 MDHEN and CDR2 SYDVKM. The CDR3 coding sequence is TGTGCCAGCAGTTTCGGCGGAGCTGGGGGGAGCAATCAGCCCCAGCATTTT. Its translation: CASSFGGAGGSNQPQHF.

The V gene is TRBV19, the J gene TRBJ2-7; no firm D call. V shed 0 bases and J shed 0 bases, with 12 bases lying between them. This CDR3 has 16 amino acids. Germline lookup yields CDR1 LNHDA and CDR2 SQIVND (reference sequence). CDR3 DNA: TGTGCCAGTAGTATAGATTCAACAGCCTTCTCCTACGAGCAGTACTTC. Amino acids: CASSIDSTAFSYEQYF. The full variable domain, in which reference TRBV19 and TRBJ2-7 provide the parts outside the CDR3, is DGGITQSPKYLFRKEGQNVTLSCEQNLNHDAMYWYRQDPGQGLRLIYYSQIVNDFQKGDIAEGYSVSREKKESFPLTVTSAQKNPTAFYLCASSIDSTAFSYEQYFGPGTRLTVT.

J is TRBJ1-1 and V is TRBV7-2, with D perhaps matching TRBD1 (6 bases). CDR1 and CDR2 (germline): SGHTA, FQGNSA. The CDR3 spans 14 residues. V lost 7 bases and J 0 bases, leaving 12 bases between the germline ends. CDR3 region: CASTRDTMNTEAFF. CDR3 sequence (DNA): TGTGCCAGCACCCGGGACACCATGAACACTGAAGCTTTCTTT.

The J gene is TRBJ2-2, the V gene TRBV19; 7 nucleotides align to TRBD1. This CDR3 has 16 amino acids. Germline CDR1 reads LNHDA; CDR2 reads SQIVND (reference sequence). With V trimmed by 3 bases and J by 13 bases, 17 bases remained unmatched. The CDR3 sequence: CASSISNSPGGSLLFF. The CDR3 nucleotides read TGTGCCAGTAGTATCTCTAACAGTCCAGGGGGTAGTTTGCTGTTTTTT.

The CDR3 is CASSGQGRETQYF. The CDR3, as DNA: TGCGCCAGCAGTGGACAGGGTAGGGAGACCCAGTACTTC. J is TRBJ2-5 and V is TRBV5-1, with TRBD1 matching over 8 bases. Germline V gene data show CDR1 as SGHRS and CDR2 as YFSETQ. This CDR3 has 13 residues. V dropped 5 bases and J dropped 5; count of bases not matched to a gene: 5.

This clone was observed a few times. This sequence joins TRBV3-1 (or the pseudogene TRBV3-2) and TRBJ1-2; D is unclear. The CDR3 totals 14 residues. Germline-derived CDR1 and CDR2 are LGHDT and YNNKEL (reference sequence). The V end lost 7 bases, the J end lost 6 bases, and 18 bases lay between the germline ends. The CDR3 loop reads CASTRSGLPNGYTF. The CDR3 DNA reads TGTGCCAGCACCCGATCTGGACTCCCGAATGGCTACACCTTC.

This clone was seen once. The genes are TRBV5-1 and TRBJ2-5, with TRBD2 matching over 8 bases. This CDR3 comprises 16 residues. Trimming at V came to 6 bases and at J to 4 bases, leaving 14 bases not matched to a gene. Germline CDR1 is SGHRS and CDR2 is YFSETQ. This chain's CDR3 is CASTLLPSGSLETQYF. The CDR3 DNA sequence: TGCGCCAGCACCCTCCTCCCCAGCGGGAGTCTAGAGACCCAGTACTTC.

CDR3 in amino acids: CASSITAYNEQFF. The CDR3, as DNA: TGTGCCAGCAGCATTACAGCTTACAATGAGCAGTTCTTC. The chain has TRBV27 and TRBJ2-1; no firm D call. The germline gives CDR1 MNHEY, CDR2 SMNVEV (reference sequence). V was trimmed by 6 bases and J by 4 bases, leaving 10 bases between them. This CDR3 comprises 13 residues.

The chain recombines TRBV6-1 with TRBJ2-5, with TRBD2 identical over 7 bases. Germline CDR1 and CDR2: MNHNS and SASEGT. J was trimmed by 4 bases and V by 1 base; bases with no gene match: 6. The CDR3 sequence is 15 residues long. The CDR3 is CASSEGSWGGETQYF. CDR3 sequence (DNA): TGTGCCAGCAGTGAAGGTTCATGGGGGGGAGAGACCCAGTACTTC.

V usage is TRBV30 and J usage is TRBJ2-3, with 8 bases fitting TRBD2. With V trimmed by 0 bases and J by 3 bases, 8 bases remained unmatched. Germline-derived CDR1 and CDR2 are GTSNPN and SVGIG (reference sequence). The CDR3 runs to 16 residues. The CDR3 protein is CAWSVRSGSLTDTQYF. CDR3 sequence (DNA): TGTGCCTGGAGTGTACGGAGCGGGAGTTTGACAGATACGCAGTATTTT.

J is TRBJ2-7 and V is TRBV5-1; a weak D match, TRBD2 (5 bases). This CDR3 has 14 residues. Trimming removed 0 bases from V and 2 bases from J, with 9 bases in between. Germline V CDR1 and CDR2: SGHRS, YFSETQ. The CDR3 protein is CASSLVPGTYEQYF. Written as DNA, the CDR3 is TGCGCCAGCAGCTTGGTTCCGGGAACCTACGAGCAGTACTTC.

The rearrangement uses TRBV10-1 and TRBJ2-1; tentative D call: TRBD1 (5 bases). Trimming shortened V by 0 bases and J by 3 bases, and 12 bases separated the two germline ends. The CDR3 runs 16 residues. Germline V gives CDR1 WNHNN, CDR2 SYGVQD (reference sequence). The CDR3 DNA reads TGCGCCAGCAGTGAGTCGCGGCAGGGTAACTACAATGAGCAGTTCTTC. Translating it yields CASSESRQGNYNEQFF.

This clone appeared a few times. V and J are TRBV5-1 and TRBJ2-2; 7 nucleotides line up with TRBD2. V trimming: 1 base; J trimming: 4 bases; junction bases outside the gene matches: 7. Germline CDR1 is SGHRS and CDR2 is YFSETQ. This CDR3 is 16 amino acids long. CDR3 DNA sequence: TGCGCCAGCAGCTTGAGCGCGGGGGTATCCACCGGGGAGCTGTTTTTT. Its translation is CASSLSAGVSTGELFF.

The CDR3, as DNA: TGTGCCAGCAGCTTTCGGACTAGCGGGGGGGCTGGAGATACGCAGTATTTT. It encodes CASSFRTSGGAGDTQYF. The V and J genes are TRBV5-4 and TRBJ2-3; 15 bases align to TRBD2. This CDR3 spans 17 amino acids. Germline loops: CDR1 SGHNT, CDR2 YYREEE (reference sequence). The J segment lost 5 bases and the V segment lost 2 bases, leaving 6 bases of the junction unmatched.

This clone was detected only a few times. The gene calls are TRBV29-1 and TRBJ1-4; D is unresolved. CDR1 is SQVTM, CDR2 ANQGSEA, per germline. Trimming took 1 base from V and 1 from J, leaving 10 bases between them. The CDR3 length is 15 residues. CDR3 DNA: TGCAGCGTTGAAGCAGGAGGACTAACTAATGAAAAACTGTTTTTT. Translation gives CSVEAGGLTNEKLFF.

This clone has a handful of counts. The J gene is TRBJ1-2, the V gene TRBV7-2; the D gene is possibly TRBD1 (5 bases). The germline V and J ends were trimmed by 1 base and 8 bases, with 14 bases remaining between them. Per germline, CDR1 SGHTA and CDR2 FQGNSA. The CDR3 consists of 14 residues. The CDR3 sequence: CASSLVDGARGYTF. The DNA of the CDR3 is TGTGCCAGCAGCTTAGTAGATGGGGCGCGAGGCTACACCTTC.

The CDR3 loop reads CATSDWGQGRHYGYTF. The DNA for the CDR3 is TGTGCCACCAGTGATTGGGGACAGGGGAGACACTATGGCTACACCTTC. The V and J genes are TRBV24-1 and TRBJ1-2, with TRBD1 matching 10 bases. Trimming took 2 bases from V and 3 from J; bases not matched to a gene: 5. This CDR3 contains 16 residues. Germline lookup yields CDR1 KGHDR and CDR2 SFDVKD.